This T cell receptor beta chain was found in a study of cytomegalovirus exposure and HLA in healthy donors. TCRdb's table, derived via immunoSEQ multiplex PCR, lists solely in-frame clones and lacks some. The sample records 200,000 to 250,000 clones, less than 90% being singletons. As regards this clone: Antigen specificity is unknown.

The V end lost 4 bases, the J end lost 2 bases, and 12 bases lay between the germline ends. This CDR3 region has 14 residues. Germline CDR1 reads SGHRS; CDR2 reads YFSETQ. General study points: A list of roughly 180 TCR beta chains associated with cytomegalovirus was given. Among the CMV-associated chains, a few were confirmed in vitro as specific for CMV antigens.

The receptor's source is a woman aged 18-29 years in good health and CMV-seronegative. Sample: PBMCs. This sequence joins TRBV5-1 and TRBJ2-5; D unresolved. CDR3 region: CASSSLKGQETQYF. The DNA of the CDR3 is TGCGCCAGCAGCAGCTTGAAGGGTCAAGAGACCCAGTACTTC.